Presented here are 10 T cell receptor beta chains from one specimen sequenced in a study. Via MiXCR, TCRdb re-called the 5' RACE reads, giving one row per CDR3 protein. The repertoire has approximately 8,800 distinct CDR3 sequences, around 50% of them found once; the top ten carry roughly 4.9%. Sequencing was carried out using memory CD4+ T cells sorted from a lymph node. Documented subset: memory CD4+ T cells, CD4+CD45RO+CD25-. The receptor source for this set is a female donor with breast cancer.

This clonotype was seen a handful of times. The J gene is TRBJ1-5, the V gene TRBV12-3 or TRBV12-4; 9 nucleotides match TRBD1. The V segment lost 4 bases and the J segment 4 bases; nucleotides outside the gene matches: 5. CDR3 length: 15 residues. The CDR3: CASSSGTGYNQPQHF. The CDR3 nucleotides are TGTGCCAGCAGTTCCGGGACAGGGTATAATCAGCCCCAGCATTTT.

In this sample, this clonotype turned up a few times. The chain combines TRBV20-1 with TRBJ1-1, with TRBD1 matching over 7 bases. V shed 4 bases, J shed 1 base, and the junction held 3 bases outside the gene matches. Per the germline V gene, CDR1 is DFQATT and CDR2 is SNEGSKA (reference sequence). The CDR3 has 13 amino acids. The CDR3 spells CSATGQKNTEAFF. DNA for the CDR3: TGCAGTGCTACGGGACAGAAGAACACTGAAGCTTTCTTT.

This rearrangement joins TRBV12-3 or TRBV12-4 to TRBJ1-5; D may be TRBD1 (5 bases). Trimming removed 4 bases at V and 7 bases at J, with 17 bases between. CDR3 length: 15 amino acids. In DNA form, the CDR3 reads TGTGCCAGCAGTTCCCCGTTGGGGCGGGGACAGCCCCAGCATTTT. Translated, it gives CASSSPLGRGQPQHF.

This chain links TRBV25-1 with TRBJ2-1; the match to TRBD2 covers 7 bases. V lost 3 bases to trimming and J lost 9 bases; unmatched junction nucleotides: 2. The CDR3 loop spans 12 amino acids. CDR1 is MGHDK and CDR2 is SYGVNS in the germline V gene. The DNA for the CDR3 is TGTGCCAGCAGTGAGTTAGCGGGTGAGCAGTTCTTC. Residues: CASSELAGEQFF.

This clonotype has a handful of counts. The J gene is TRBJ1-5, the V gene TRBV20-1, with a tentative D call TRBD1 (5 bases). Germline V gene data show CDR1 as DFQATT and CDR2 as SNEGSKA (reference sequence). Trimming pared 2 bases from V and 5 bases from J, leaving 22 bases between. The CDR3 is made up of 17 amino acids. CDR3 sequence reads: CSARIVAVKGYHQPQHF. CDR3 sequence (DNA): TGCAGTGCTAGAATTGTGGCAGTAAAGGGGTACCATCAGCCCCAGCATTTT.

This chain uses TRBV25-1 with TRBJ2-1, with D uncertain. Deletions cut 5 bases from V and 14 bases from J, with 19 bases between. Germline assignment: CDR1 MGHDK and CDR2 SYGVNS. The CDR3 covers 13 residues. CDR3 region: CASSLHLGDREFF. DNA of the CDR3: TGTGCCAGCAGTCTCCACCTTGGGGATCGGGAGTTCTTC.

Written as DNA, the CDR3 is TGCAGTGCTAAACCAGGGGGTCTTAACACTGAAGCTTTCTTT. It yields the protein CSAKPGGLNTEAFF. This rearrangement joins TRBV20-1 to TRBJ1-1, with 7 positions matching TRBD1. The trim removed 4 bases at V and 2 bases at J, leaving 7 bases unmatched. Per the germline V gene, CDR1 is DFQATT and CDR2 is SNEGSKA (reference sequence). The CDR3 totals 14 residues.

This sequence joins TRBV12-3 or TRBV12-4 and TRBJ1-5; D call uncertain. Trimming stripped 2 bases from V and 11 bases from J, with 25 bases between. The CDR3 has 17 amino acids. This CDR3 is CASSLKGSGPLDRAQHF. CDR3 sequence (DNA): TGTGCCAGCAGTTTAAAGGGTTCAGGCCCTCTGGATCGGGCCCAGCATTTT.

Details on this clonotype: The germline gene is not matched at one end of the junction; a read error may be the cause. The chain employs TRBV7-9 and TRBJ1-3; 10 bases are shared with TRBD1. The germline gives CDR1 SEHNR, CDR2 FQNEAQ (reference sequence). This CDR3 is 17 amino acids long. In DNA form, the CDR3 reads TGTGCCAGCAGCTTTTCCTCTGGGACAGGGGCTGGAGACACCATATATTTT. Its protein is CASSFSSGTGAGDTIYF.

This chain connects TRBV6-6 to TRBJ2-2; TRBD2 aligns across 9 bases. The CDR3 has 16 amino acids. Trimming at V came to 6 bases and at J to 2 bases, leaving 7 bases not matched to a gene. CDR1 is MNHNY and CDR2 is SVGAGI in the germline V gene (reference sequence). The CDR3 protein is CASRDSGGPNTGELFF. CDR3 coding DNA: TGTGCCAGCAGGGATAGCGGGGGACCTAACACCGGGGAGCTGTTTTTT.